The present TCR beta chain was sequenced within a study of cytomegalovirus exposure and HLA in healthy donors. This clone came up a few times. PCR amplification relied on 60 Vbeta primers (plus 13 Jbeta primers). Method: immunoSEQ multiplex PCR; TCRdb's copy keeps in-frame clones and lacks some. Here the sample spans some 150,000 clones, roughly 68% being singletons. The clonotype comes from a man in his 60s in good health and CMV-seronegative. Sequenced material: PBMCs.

This chain's CDR3 is CASSVGGTSGSGGTDTQYF. As DNA, the CDR3 is TGTGCCAGCAGCGTAGGCGGGACTAGCGGGAGCGGTGGCACAGATACGCAGTATTTT. The rearrangement links TRBV9 to TRBJ2-3, with 14 positions matching TRBD2. CDR1 and CDR2 from the germline V gene are SGDLS and YYNGEE. The V segment lost 0 bases and the J segment 1 base; nucleotides outside the gene matches: 7. This CDR3 has 19 residues.